This passage covers 20 T cell receptor beta chains from one sample sequenced in a study of blood T cell repertoires in COVID-19. The assay was immunoSEQ multiplex PCR, and TCRdb's table has in-frame clones only and misses some. The data show approximately 300,000 clones, with over 75% seen just once and approximately 4% held by the top ten. Sequencing was done on a sample of peripheral blood. The receptors stem from a woman in her fifties or sixties with active or convalescent COVID-19.

The chain couples TRBV2 to TRBJ1-1, with D possibly matching TRBD1 (6 bases). Germline lookup yields CDR1 SNHLY and CDR2 FYNNEI. The V gene lost 5 bases and the J gene lost 5 bases, with 12 bases spanning the gap. The CDR3 extends over 13 amino acids. The CDR3 region has the DNA TGTGCCAGCAGTATGGACAGTTTTACTGAAGCTTTCTTT. Translation: CASSMDSFTEAFF.

The chain couples TRBV7-9 to TRBJ2-5; TRBD2 aligns across 7 bases. The trim removed 7 bases at V and 3 bases at J, leaving 11 bases unmatched. Germline CDR1 SEHNR, CDR2 FQNEAQ (reference sequence). The CDR3 length is 15 residues. CDR3 region: CASNRLAGVKETQYF. The CDR3 coding sequence is TGTGCCAGCAATAGGTTGGCGGGGGTAAAAGAGACCCAGTACTTC. Variable domain in full (rest from reference TRBV7-9 and TRBJ2-5): DTGVSQNPRHKITKRGQNVTFRCDPISEHNRLYWYRQTLGQGPEFLTYFQNEAQLEKSRLLSDRFSAERPKGSFSTLEIQRTEQGDSAMYLCASNRLAGVKETQYFGPGTRLLVL.

This clone showed up just once. This chain links TRBV5-1 with TRBJ2-5, with 7 bases that match TRBD1. The V gene end was trimmed by 0 bases and the J gene end by 5 bases; junction bases not matched to a gene: 7. The CDR3 contains 15 residues. Germline V gene lookup returns CDR1 SGHRS and CDR2 YFSETQ. Here the CDR3 DNA reads TGCGCCAGCAGCTTGGCCCCCGGACAGGCCGAGACCCAGTACTTC. As protein: CASSLAPGQAETQYF.

The chain is built from TRBV21-1 and TRBJ1-5; TRBD1, the table's D call, lacks a check against the DNA. TRBV21-1 corresponds to a pseudogene. The CDR3 extends over 12 amino acids. CDR3 in amino acids: CASMAYNQPQHF. The CDR3 nucleotides are TGTGCCAGCATGGCTTACAATCAGCCCCAGCATTTT.

This clone was recorded only once. The V and J genes are TRBV2 and TRBJ2-1; 8 bases fit TRBD1. Germline values: CDR1 SNHLY, CDR2 FYNNEI. The CDR3 contains 15 residues. The V segment lost 5 bases and the J segment 6 bases; nucleotides outside the gene matches: 9. The CDR3 protein is CASSPDRVGSNEQFF. CDR3 nucleotides: TGTGCCAGCAGTCCGGACAGGGTAGGAAGCAATGAGCAGTTCTTC.

This chain connects TRBV7-9 to TRBJ2-7, with D perhaps matching TRBD1 (5 bases). From germline, CDR1 is SEHNR and CDR2 FQNEAQ (reference sequence). This CDR3 region has 13 residues. Trimming removed 5 bases at V and 2 bases at J, with 10 bases between. The CDR3 loop reads CASSLQGTYEQYF. In nucleotides, the CDR3 is TGTGCCAGCAGCCTCCAGGGTACCTACGAGCAGTACTTC. The full variable domain, its missing parts supplied by reference TRBV7-9 and TRBJ2-7, is DTGVSQNPRHKITKRGQNVTFRCDPISEHNRLYWYRQTLGQGPEFLTYFQNEAQLEKSRLLSDRFSAERPKGSFSTLEIQRTEQGDSAMYLCASSLQGTYEQYFGPGTRLTVT.

V gene TRBV7-3 combines with J gene TRBJ1-1; no definite D call. The CDR3 contains 13 residues. The V end lost 5 bases, the J end lost 3 bases, and 10 bases lay between the germline ends. CDR1 is SGHTA, CDR2 FQGTGA, per germline. The CDR3 here is CASSVTVYTEAFF. CDR3 nucleotides: TGTGCCAGCAGCGTTACAGTCTACACTGAAGCTTTCTTT.

The chain is built from TRBV12-3 or TRBV12-4 and TRBJ2-2; TRBD1 might be the D (6 bases). CDR3 length: 13 amino acids. V lost 6 bases and J 1 base, leaving 6 bases between the germline ends. The CDR3 spells CASRQGNTGELFF. The CDR3 bases are TGTGCCAGCAGACAGGGGAACACCGGGGAGCTGTTTTTT.

The J gene is TRBJ1-3, the V gene TRBV18; TRBD1 is a possible D gene (6 bases). Per germline, CDR1 KGHSH and CDR2 LQKENI. The CDR3 is made up of 17 amino acids. The V gene lost 3 bases and the J gene lost 2 bases, with 17 bases spanning the gap. CDR3 protein: CASSPRTGSRPGNTIYF. The CDR3 bases are TGTGCCAGCTCACCTCGTACAGGGAGCAGGCCTGGAAACACCATATATTTT.

CDR3 sequence (DNA): TGTGCCAGCAGCCAAGGAGCAGCGCTAACTAGCACAGATACGCAGTATTTT. Protein sequence: CASSQGAALTSTDTQYF. The chain uses TRBV4-2 and TRBJ2-3, with D unclear. The CDR3 totals 17 residues. Germline CDR1 reads LGHNA; CDR2 reads YNFKEQ. V was pared by 1 base and J by 0 bases, with 14 bases between.

The J gene is TRBJ1-2, the V gene TRBV9; maybe TRBD1 (6 bases). Germline V gene lookup returns CDR1 SGDLS and CDR2 YYNGEE. The V and J ends lost 0 bases and 4 bases respectively, with 10 bases between them. The CDR3 has 14 amino acids. DNA of the CDR3: TGTGCCAGCAGCGTAGCCGGACAGCCCTATGGCTACACCTTC. Translated: CASSVAGQPYGYTF.

The rearrangement links TRBV7-3 to TRBJ2-7; TRBD2 matches 7 bases. Per the germline V gene, CDR1 is SGHTA and CDR2 is FQGTGA. With V trimmed by 4 bases and J by 5 bases, 8 bases remained unmatched. The CDR3 sequence is 14 residues long. CDR3 sequence: CASSSIGAGDEQYF. DNA for the CDR3: TGTGCCAGCAGCTCCATAGGTGCGGGAGACGAGCAGTACTTC. The full variable domain, completed using reference TRBV7-3 and TRBJ2-7, is GAGVSQTPSNKVTEKGKYVELRCDPISGHTALYWYRQSLGQGPEFLIYFQGTGAADDSGLPNDRFFAVRPEGSVSTLKIQRTERGDSAVYLCASSSIGAGDEQYFGPGTRLTVT.

The V call is TRBV6-5, the J call TRBJ1-1; 8 positions match TRBD1. After removal of 5 bases from V and 0 bases from J, the junction contained 5 bases not matched to a gene. CDR3 size: 15 residues. Germline lookup yields CDR1 MNHEY and CDR2 SVGAGI. This CDR3 reads CASSLQTGVNTEAFF. DNA of the CDR3: TGTGCCAGCAGTCTTCAGACAGGGGTGAACACTGAAGCTTTCTTT.

The genes are TRBV5-4 and TRBJ2-1; no clear D gene. Germline V gene sequence: CDR1 SGHNT, CDR2 YYREEE (reference sequence). The CDR3 is 13 amino acids. Trimming stripped 4 bases from V and 8 bases from J, with 13 bases between. In DNA, the CDR3 is TGTGCCAGCAGCGACCTAAATCGGGATGAGCAGTTCTTC. Translation gives CASSDLNRDEQFF.

The chain couples TRBV2 to TRBJ1-6; TRBD1 agrees at 7 bases. J gave up 5 bases and V 1 base, and 5 bases lay outside the gene matches. The V gene's germline CDR1 is SNHLY and CDR2 FYNNEI. The CDR3 length is 16 residues. The CDR3 loop reads CASSEDSTGNNSPLHF. CDR3 DNA: TGTGCCAGCAGTGAAGATTCGACAGGGAATAATTCACCCCTCCACTTT.

This chain connects TRBV27 to TRBJ1-1; D unclear. The CDR3 sequence is 15 residues long. The V end lost 0 bases, the J end lost 5 bases, and 13 bases lay between the germline ends. Germline V gene lookup returns CDR1 MNHEY and CDR2 SMNVEV (reference sequence). The CDR3 nucleotides are TGTGCCAGCAGTTTATCGAACATGATGGTTACTGAAGCTTTCTTT. It yields the protein CASSLSNMMVTEAFF.

This chain uses TRBV12-5 with TRBJ2-7; D perhaps matches TRBD1 (6 bases). V shed 5 bases and J shed 6 bases, with 17 bases lying between them. The CDR3 extends over 14 amino acids. Germline CDR1 is LGHNT and CDR2 is FRNRAP. The CDR3 protein is CASGRDPGVSEQYF. The CDR3 DNA reads as TGTGCTAGTGGTCGGGACCCAGGGGTCTCCGAGCAGTACTTC.

The rearrangement joins TRBV10-3 to TRBJ2-2; 8 nucleotides agree with TRBD2. The germline CDR1 and CDR2 sequences are ENHRY and SYGVKD. With 10 bases clipped from V and 3 bases from J, the junction kept 7 bases outside the gene matches. The CDR3 spans 14 residues. The CDR3 spells CANALAGYTGELFF. The CDR3 bases are TGTGCCAACGCATTAGCGGGGTACACCGGGGAGCTGTTTTTT.

The chain couples TRBV5-8 to TRBJ1-5; D not resolved. V gave up 5 bases and J gave up 6 bases, with 9 bases separating them. Germline V CDR1 and CDR2: SGHTS, YDEGEE. The CDR3 has 12 amino acids. The CDR3 coding sequence is TGTGCCAGCAGTATTTCGAGTCAGCCCCAGCATTTT. It specifies CASSISSQPQHF. Full variable domain (outside the CDR3, taken from reference TRBV5-8 and TRBJ1-5): EAGVTQSPTHLIKTRGQQATLRCSPISGHTSVYWYQQALGLGLQFLLWYDEGEERNRGNFPPRFSGRQFPNYSSELNVNALELEDSALYLCASSISSQPQHFGDGTRLSIL.

V and J are TRBV7-2 and TRBJ1-2; weak D call: TRBD1 (5 bases). CDR3 length equals 12 residues. The V end lost 6 bases, the J end lost 9 bases, and 14 bases lay between the germline ends. Germline loops: CDR1 SGHTA, CDR2 FQGNSA. The CDR3: CASSGVQGRYTF. Here the CDR3 DNA reads TGTGCCAGCAGTGGGGTTCAGGGTCGCTACACCTTC.